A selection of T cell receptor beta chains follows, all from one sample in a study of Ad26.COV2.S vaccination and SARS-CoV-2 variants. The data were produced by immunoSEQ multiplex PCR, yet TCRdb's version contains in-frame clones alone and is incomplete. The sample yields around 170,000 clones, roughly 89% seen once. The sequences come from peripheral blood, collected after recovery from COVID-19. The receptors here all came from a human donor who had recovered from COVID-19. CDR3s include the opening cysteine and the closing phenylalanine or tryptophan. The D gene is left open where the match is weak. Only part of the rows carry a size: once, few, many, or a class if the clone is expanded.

CASSQDTGPNQPQHF TGTGCCAGCAGCCAAGATACAGGGCCGAATCAGCCCCAGCATTTT TRBV3-1/TRBV3-2 . . TRBJ1-5
CASSFGGLDNEQFF TGTGCCAGCAGCTTCGGGGGCCTCGACAATGAGCAGTTCTTC TRBV5-4 . . TRBJ2-1
CASSQVVETQYF TGTGCCAGCAGCCAAGTTGTGGAGACCCAGTACTTC TRBV3-1/TRBV3-2 . . TRBJ2-5
CASSQAGGRGYGYTF TGCGCCAGCAGCCAAGCTGGCGGGAGAGGGTATGGCTACACCTTC TRBV4-1 . . TRBJ1-2
CASSLEPGQGLWKNYGYTF TGTGCCAGCAGCTTGGAACCGGGACAGGGACTATGGAAGAACTATGGCTACACCTTC TRBV7-9 . TRBD1 TRBJ1-2
CASSRLPTGADTQYF TGTGCCAGTAGTCGATTACCTACAGGGGCAGATACGCAGTATTTT TRBV19 . TRBD1 TRBJ2-3
CAIRSHEEGFLHYGYTF TGTGCCATCAGATCCCACGAAGAGGGATTTTTGCACTATGGCTACACCTTC TRBV10-3 . . TRBJ1-2
CASSPLGESGSYEQYF TGCGCCAGCAGCCCTTTGGGCGAATCGGGGTCCTACGAGCAGTACTTC TRBV5-1 . . TRBJ2-7
CSVGRGAGDTQYF TGCAGCGTGGGGCGGGGGGCCGGAGATACGCAGTATTTT TRBV29-1 . TRBD2 TRBJ2-3
CAIRAGGNYGYTF TGTGCCATAAGGGCGGGGGGTAACTATGGCTACACCTTC TRBV6-5 . . TRBJ1-2
CAWSVGSSAGNQPQHF TGTGCCTGGAGTGTGGGGAGTTCGGCTGGCAATCAGCCCCAGCATTTT TRBV30 . . TRBJ1-5
CASSQDPRGGEKLFF TGTGCCAGCAGCCAAGATCCCAGGGGGGGTGAAAAACTGTTTTTT TRBV4-2 . TRBD1 TRBJ1-4
CASSGGVRTEAFF TGTGCCAGCAGCGGGGGAGTGCGGACTGAAGCTTTCTTT TRBV27 . . TRBJ1-1
CASSQRGSEGYTF TGTGCCAGCAGTCAACGGGGGTCCGAGGGCTACACCTTC TRBV6-6 once . TRBJ1-2
CASSLRVTASNYGYTF TGTGCCAGCAGCTTGCGAGTGACAGCTTCTAACTATGGCTACACCTTC TRBV5-4 . . TRBJ1-2
CASSRDSQDGAFF TGTGCCAGCAGCCGTGACAGTCAGGATGGAGCTTTCTTT TRBV7-9 . . TRBJ1-1
CASSLGHPYEQYF TGTGCCAGCAGCCTCGGACACCCCTACGAGCAGTACTTC TRBV14 . . TRBJ2-7
CASSFGDRGDTIYF TGTGCCAGCAGCTTCGGAGACAGGGGGGACACCATATATTTT TRBV5-5 . TRBD1 TRBJ1-3
CASRRGLATSGELFF TGTGCCAGCAGGAGGGGACTAGCTACGTCCGGGGAGCTGTTTTTT TRBV2 . TRBD2 TRBJ2-2
CASSYLQGSEAFF TGTGCCAGCAGTTACTTACAGGGTAGTGAAGCTTTCTTT TRBV6-6 few . TRBJ1-1
CASSQVISAGANVLTF TGTGCCAGCAGCCAAGTTATTTCGGCAGGGGCCAACGTCCTGACTTTC TRBV3-1/TRBV3-2 . . TRBJ2-6
CASSLGQGGYEQYF TGCGCCAGCAGCCTCGGACAGGGGGGCTACGAGCAGTACTTC TRBV4-1 . TRBD1 TRBJ2-7
CASRDRVDTGELFF TGTGCCAGCCGGGACAGGGTGGACACCGGGGAGCTGTTTTTT TRBV7-9 . TRBD1 TRBJ2-2
CASSESTSGRVNEQFF TGTGCCAGCAGTGAAAGTACTAGCGGGAGGGTGAATGAGCAGTTCTTC TRBV25-1 . TRBD2 TRBJ2-1
CASGRGHETQYF TGTGCTAGTGGCCGCGGTCACGAGACCCAGTACTTC TRBV12-5 . . TRBJ2-5
CASSPRQGGIWNTEAFF TGTGCCAGCTCACCAAGACAGGGTGGAATATGGAACACTGAAGCTTTCTTT TRBV18 . TRBD1 TRBJ1-1
CASSYPGQGASEQYF TGTGCCAGCAGTTACCCCGGACAGGGGGCCTCCGAGCAGTACTTC TRBV6-2/TRBV6-3 once TRBD1 TRBJ2-7
CASRGQGLGNEKLFF TGTGCCAGTAGGGGACAGGGTCTTGGTAATGAAAAACTGTTTTTT TRBV19 . TRBD1 TRBJ1-4
CASSQWEGYQETQYF TGCGCCAGCAGCCAATGGGAGGGGTACCAAGAGACCCAGTACTTC TRBV4-1 . TRBD2 TRBJ2-5
CASSADRVEQYF TGTGCCAGTAGTGCGGACAGGGTCGAGCAGTACTTC TRBV19 . TRBD1 TRBJ2-7
CASSFSVAGGLRGETQYF TGTGCCAGCAGCTTTTCGGTAGCGGGAGGGCTTAGAGGCGAGACCCAGTACTTC TRBV5-4 . TRBD2 TRBJ2-5
CASSYGGGQSYTGELFF TGTGCCAGCAGTTACGGGGGGGGACAGAGCTACACCGGGGAGCTGTTTTTT TRBV6-2/TRBV6-3 once . TRBJ2-2
CASSIGSGGYEQYF TGTGCCAGTAGTATCGGTTCGGGGGGCTACGAGCAGTACTTC TRBV19 . TRBD2 TRBJ2-7
CASRAGATGNTIYF TGTGCCAGCCGTGCGGGGGCGACTGGAAACACCATATATTTT TRBV2 . . TRBJ1-3
CASSAGSSYNSPLHF TGTGCCAGCAGCGCGGGAAGCTCCTATAATTCACCCCTCCACTTT TRBV7-3 . . TRBJ1-6
CATSYHGYGGEQYF TGTGCCACCAGTTACCACGGGTACGGGGGCGAGCAGTACTTC TRBV15 . . TRBJ2-7
CASSPGGIGYTF TGTGCCAGCAGCCCCGGGGGAATTGGCTACACCTTC TRBV3-1/TRBV3-2 . . TRBJ1-2
CSVQPFTTSTDTQYF TGCAGCGTTCAACCCTTTACTACTAGCACAGATACGCAGTATTTT TRBV29-1 . . TRBJ2-3
CASSLTDNSPLHF TGCGCCAGCAGCTTGACAGATAATTCACCCCTCCACTTT TRBV5-1 . . TRBJ1-6
CAYSGSGNTIYF TGTGCCTACTCAGGGTCTGGAAACACCATATATTTT TRBV30 . . TRBJ1-3
CASGSTGNQPQHF TGTGCTAGTGGTTCGACAGGGAATCAGCCCCAGCATTTT TRBV12-5 . TRBD1 TRBJ1-5
CSVEAGLVEQFF TGCAGCGTTGAGGCAGGGTTGGTTGAGCAGTTCTTC TRBV29-1 . . TRBJ2-1
CASSQDSRPINSNQPQHF TGTGCCAGCAGCCAAGATAGTCGTCCGATAAATAGCAATCAGCCCCAGCATTTT TRBV3-1/TRBV3-2 . . TRBJ1-5
CASSLGGAEAFF TGTGCCAGCAGTTTAGGGGGGGCTGAAGCTTTCTTT TRBV12-3/TRBV12-4 . . TRBJ1-1
CASSPSTEITQYF TGTGCCAGCAGCCCTAGCACCGAAATTACGCAGTATTTT TRBV9 . . TRBJ2-3
CASSPATRGSGANVLTF TGTGCCAGCTCACCTGCGACAAGGGGTAGTGGGGCCAACGTCCTGACTTTC TRBV18 . . TRBJ2-6
CASSDRAGGAGYGYTF TGTGCCAGCAGTGATCGGGCCGGGGGGGCTGGCTATGGCTACACCTTC TRBV2 . . TRBJ1-2
CASSPRPSPLHF TGTGCCAGCAGTCCTCGTCCTTCACCCCTCCACTTT TRBV6-5 . . TRBJ1-6
CASSPPRTQGRRTEAFF TGTGCCAGCAGCCCCCCCCGGACGCAGGGGAGAAGGACTGAAGCTTTCTTT TRBV14 . . TRBJ1-1
CASSIETGRNIQYF TGTGCCAGTAGTATAGAGACAGGGAGGAACATTCAGTACTTC TRBV19 . . TRBJ2-4
CASSQGEGAYGYTF TGCGCCAGCAGTCAGGGGGAGGGGGCCTATGGCTACACCTTC TRBV10-2 . TRBD1 TRBJ1-2
CASSRGLYGYTF TGTGCCAGCAGCCGGGGACTTTATGGCTACACCTTC TRBV28 once . TRBJ1-2
CASSLETTNPTIYF TGCGCCAGCAGCTTGGAGACAACGAACCCCACCATATATTTT TRBV5-1 . . TRBJ1-3
CASSPTGGTGYTF TGTGCCAGCAGCCCGACAGGGGGAACTGGCTACACCTTC TRBV7-9 once TRBD1 TRBJ1-2
CASSIGQGQQYF TGTGCCAGCAGCATAGGACAGGGACAGCAGTACTTC TRBV5-5 . TRBD1 TRBJ2-7